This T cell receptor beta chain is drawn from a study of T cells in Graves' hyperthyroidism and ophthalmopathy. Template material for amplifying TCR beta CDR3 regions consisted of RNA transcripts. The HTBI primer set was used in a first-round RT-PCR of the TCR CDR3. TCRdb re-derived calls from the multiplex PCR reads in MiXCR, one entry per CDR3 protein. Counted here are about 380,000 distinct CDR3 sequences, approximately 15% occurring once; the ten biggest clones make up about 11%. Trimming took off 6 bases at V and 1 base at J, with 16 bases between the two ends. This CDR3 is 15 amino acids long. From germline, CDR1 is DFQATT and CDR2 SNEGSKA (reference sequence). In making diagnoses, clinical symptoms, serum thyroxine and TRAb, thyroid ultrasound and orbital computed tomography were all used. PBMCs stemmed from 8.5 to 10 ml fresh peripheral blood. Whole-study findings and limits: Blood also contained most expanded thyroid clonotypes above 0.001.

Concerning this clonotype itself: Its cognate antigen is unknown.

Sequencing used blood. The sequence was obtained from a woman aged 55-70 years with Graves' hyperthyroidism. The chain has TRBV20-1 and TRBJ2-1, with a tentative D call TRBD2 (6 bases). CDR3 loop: CSAPLASTSYNEQFF. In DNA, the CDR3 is TGCAGTGCCCCCCTAGCGTCCACATCCTACAATGAGCAGTTCTTC.